This T cell receptor beta chain comes out of a study of spatial heterogeneity in lung cancer. In the study overall: There were, on average, more than 8.5 raw-read appearances for each unique TCR and UMI combination.

Regarding time point: blood at routine non-recurrence follow-up after resection. Extraction of whole RNA from tumor, nontumor lung or frozen PBMC preceded unsorted sequencing. The germline gives CDR1 DFQATT, CDR2 SNEGSKA (reference sequence). This CDR3 contains 14 residues. Between the trimmed V and J ends, which lost 2 bases and 4 bases, there was a span of 13 bases. TCR cDNA molecules each had a unique molecular identifier. One entry per CDR3 protein, called by TCRdb with MiXCR from the 5' RACE reads. The sample includes 20,000 to 30,000 distinct CDR3 sequences, 9.7% of them seen just once. Sequenced material: PBMCs, taken at follow-up. The clonotype originates from a male donor with early-stage non-small cell lung cancer. The V call is TRBV20-1, the J call TRBJ2-3; possibly TRBD2 for D (5 bases). CDR3 residues: CSARPSGAADTQYF. The DNA of the CDR3 is TGCAGTGCTAGACCCTCAGGAGCGGCAGATACGCAGTATTTT.